This TCR beta chain is from a study of blood T cell repertoires in COVID-19. Study in general: Acute and convalescent COVID-19 specimens originated in the United States, Italy and Spain.

CDR1 is MNHNY, CDR2 SVGAGI, per germline (reference sequence). The CDR3 runs to 15 residues. V was shortened by 6 bases and J by 2 bases, with 15 bases between the two germline ends. In the authors' methods: How many nucleated cells were present was estimated from reference gene primer amplification. Sequenced by immunoSEQ multiplex PCR; TCRdb stores in-frame clones only, minus some. V, J and clone size were drawn from that table, and D and trimming were deduced from the DNA. The sample carries 200,000 to 250,000 clones, around 83% recorded once. The sequenced material came from peripheral blood. The chain joins TRBV6-6 to TRBJ2-3; a possible D gene is TRBD1 (5 bases). The source is a woman aged 45-60 years with COVID-19, enrolled during active disease. The CDR3 DNA reads TGTGCCAGCAGCTCCCTTGGGGCCGCCACAGATACGCAGTATTTT. Protein: CASSSLGAATDTQYF.